A single sample gave rise to the 17 T cell receptor beta chains below, sequenced in a study of T cells in Graves' hyperthyroidism and ophthalmopathy (dated by TCRdb to between 2018 and 2021). Libraries came from multiplex PCR. The reads were generated on an Illumina HiSeq 2000. Amplification of TCR beta CDR3 regions was carried out from RNA transcripts. A first-round RT-PCR of the TCR CDR3 used the HTBI primer set with the Qiagen OneStep RT-PCR kit. TCRdb ran its own pipeline on the public reads, namely fastp trimming at Q25 and MiXCR clone calling, and kept in-frame beta chains. Entries are consolidated by CDR3 protein sequence, retaining the most common genes and DNA. The sample records hundreds of thousands of distinct CDR3 sequences, under 20% of which are singletons. Of the sample, about 16% falls within the top ten clones. Sequenced sample: blood. The receptor source for this set is a woman aged 18 to 35 with Graves' ophthalmopathy.

This clonotype was picked up one time. This chain links TRBV4-3 with TRBJ1-5; D is uncertain. CDR1 and CDR2 (germline): LGHNA, YSLEER. There are 13 residues in the CDR3. With 6 bases removed from V and 2 bases from J, the gap between germline ends came to 8 bases. The chain's CDR3 is CASSDAGNQPQHF. For the CDR3, the DNA is TGCGCCAGCAGTGACGCGGGCAATCAGCCCCAGCATTTT.

This clonotype was counted ten times or more. V is TRBV12-3 or TRBV12-4 and J is TRBJ2-3, with 7 bases matching TRBD2. The CDR3 contains 13 residues. V lost 8 bases, J lost 5 bases, and 7 bases stayed unmatched. Written as DNA, the CDR3 is TGTGCCAGCGACCGACAGCGGGGAGATACGCAGTATTTT. This codes for CASDRQRGDTQYF.

Note on this clonotype: It may be a read error: a sequence one base away is much more abundant. V usage is TRBV28 and J usage is TRBJ2-1; weak D call: TRBD2 (6 bases). CDR3 length: 15 amino acids. The germline V gene has CDR1 MDHEN and CDR2 SYDVKM. CDR3 sequence: CASTLTPEGDNGQFF. As DNA, the CDR3 is TGTGCCAGCACCTTAACCCCGGAGGGCGACAATGGGCAGTTCTTC.

V and J are TRBV30 and TRBJ1-1, with D possibly matching TRBD1 (6 bases). V shed 2 bases and J shed 3 bases, with 13 bases lying between them. The CDR3 is 14 residues long. CDR1 and CDR2 from the germline V gene are GTSNPN and SVGIG (reference sequence). CDR3 coding DNA: TGTGCCTGGAGTAATAAACAGGGTTACACTGAAGCTTTCTTT. Its translation is CAWSNKQGYTEAFF.

This clonotype was observed many times. The chain combines TRBV2 with TRBJ1-1, with 8 bases identical to TRBD1. Germline assignment: CDR1 SNHLY and CDR2 FYNNEI. The trim removed 3 bases at V and 5 bases at J, leaving 8 bases unmatched. The CDR3 runs to 15 residues. The CDR3 loop is CASSEVGQGATEAFF. CDR3 in DNA: TGTGCCAGCAGTGAGGTTGGGCAGGGGGCGACTGAAGCTTTCTTT.

Of note for this clonotype: A clone one base away is much larger, so this may be a read error. The rearrangement links TRBV28 to TRBJ1-5; 8 bases align to TRBD1. V was pared by 3 bases and J by 6 bases, with 10 bases of the junction left unmatched. CDR3 size: 16 residues. The germline V gene has CDR1 MDHEN and CDR2 SYDVKM. CDR3 amino acids: CASSLQGQEASQPQHF. The CDR3 nucleotides are TGTGCCAGCAGTTTGCAGGGACAGGAGGCGTCTCAGCCCCAGCATTTT.

The V gene is TRBV6-1, the J gene TRBJ2-1; D remains ambiguous. Looked up from germline, CDR1 is MNHNS and CDR2 is SASEGT. Between the trimmed V and J ends, which lost 5 bases and 9 bases, there was a span of 20 bases. The CDR3 contains 15 residues. CDR3 DNA sequence: TGTGCCAGCAGTATCGGAAATACGGTGTGGGTTGAGCAGTTCTTC. It yields the protein CASSIGNTVWVEQFF.

This clonotype came up a few times. The chain has TRBV25-1 and TRBJ2-6, with D perhaps given as TRBD1 or TRBD2 (5 bases each). V gave up 0 bases and J gave up 1 base, with 7 bases separating them. The CDR3 runs to 16 residues. Germline-derived CDR1 and CDR2 are MGHDK and SYGVNS. The CDR3 loop reads CASSEYGGSGANVLTF. The DNA of the CDR3 is TGTGCCAGCAGTGAATATGGGGGATCTGGGGCCAACGTCCTGACTTTC.

For this clonotype: A single base separates this from a much larger clone, so it may be a read error. V is TRBV28 and J is TRBJ1-6; D is uncertain. The CDR3 spans 15 residues. In germline, CDR1 is MDHEN, CDR2 SYDVKM. The CDR3 DNA follows: TGTGCCGGCAGTCCCGGGATCCCCCTGGGGTCACCCCTCCACTTT. Protein: CAGSPGIPLGSPLHF.

This sequence joins TRBV20-1 and TRBJ2-1, with D uncertain. The V and J ends lost 2 bases and 8 bases respectively, with 10 bases between them. The CDR3 totals 12 residues. Germline V gene data show CDR1 as DFQATT and CDR2 as SNEGSKA (reference sequence). The CDR3 DNA follows: TGCAGTGCTAGACTTATTTTGTATGAGCAGTTCTTC. It codes for CSARLILYEQFF.

Details on this clonotype: Since a much larger clone is just one base distant, this may be a read error. The chain recombines TRBV6-1 with TRBJ2-1; the match to TRBD2 covers 9 bases. Germline values: CDR1 MNHNS, CDR2 SASEGT. The CDR3 is 16 amino acids. This chain's CDR3 is CASSEYEREVSNGQFF. The CDR3, as DNA: TGTGCCAGCAGTGAATACGAGCGGGAGGTGAGCAATGGGCAGTTCTTC.

This clonotype was found many times. The V call is TRBV27, the J call TRBJ1-5; TRBD1 might be the D (6 bases). Germline V CDR1 and CDR2: MNHEY, SMNVEV (reference sequence). The CDR3 spans 14 residues. The ends were cut back, 6 bases at V and 4 bases at J, with 13 bases in the middle. The CDR3: CASSPTGPNQPQHF. Here the CDR3 DNA reads TGTGCCAGCAGCCCGACAGGTCCTAATCAGCCCCAGCATTTT.

This clonotype occurred a few times. The J gene is TRBJ1-4, the V gene TRBV9, with D maybe TRBD1 (5 bases). The CDR3 covers 14 residues. CDR1 and CDR2 from the germline V gene are SGDLS and YYNGEE. V was cut by 3 bases and J by 7 bases, with 13 bases left in between. The CDR3 DNA reads as TGTGCCAGCAGCGCACCCGGGGCAGTTGAAAAACTGTTTTTT. This encodes CASSAPGAVEKLFF.

This clonotype was observed many times. The V and J genes are TRBV12-3 or TRBV12-4 and TRBJ1-1; possible D gene TRBD1, 6 bases. CDR3 length equals 13 residues. V lost 4 bases to trimming and J lost 3 bases, with 9 bases between them. The CDR3 here is CASSWGTHTEAFF. CDR3 DNA: TGTGCCAGCAGTTGGGGGACACACACTGAAGCTTTCTTT.

This chain links TRBV4-3 with TRBJ1-1; D is unclear. In germline, CDR1 is LGHNA, CDR2 YSLEER. V was pared by 0 bases and J by 5 bases, with 7 bases between. This CDR3 region has 13 residues. The CDR3 sequence is CASSQDMGTEAFF. The CDR3 DNA follows: TGCGCCAGCAGCCAAGATATGGGAACTGAAGCTTTCTTT.

This clonotype appeared many times. The V call is TRBV2, the J call TRBJ2-1; the D is unclear. The CDR3 extends over 11 amino acids. The V and J ends lost 3 bases and 8 bases respectively, with 5 bases between them. CDR1 SNHLY and CDR2 FYNNEI come from the germline V gene. The CDR3 nucleotides are TGTGCCAGCAGTGACCGAGATGAGCAGTTCTTC. It encodes CASSDRDEQFF.

This clonotype was seen repeatedly, ten times or more. The chain has TRBV7-8 and TRBJ1-5; tentatively, D is TRBD1 (5 bases). Germline V gives CDR1 SGHVS, CDR2 FQNEAQ. Deletions cut 5 bases from V and 5 bases from J, with 13 bases between. The CDR3 sequence is 14 residues long. Written as DNA, the CDR3 is TGTGCCAGCAGCACCCGGGACGGAGATCAGCCCCAGCATTTT. Its translation is CASSTRDGDQPQHF. The full variable domain, in which reference TRBV7-8 and TRBJ1-5 provide the parts outside the CDR3, is GAGVSQSPRYKVAKRGQDVALRCDPISGHVSLFWYQQALGQGPEFLTYFQNEAQLDKSGLPSDRFFAERPEGSVSTLKIQRTQQEDSAVYLCASSTRDGDQPQHFGDGTRLSIL.